This section outlines one T cell receptor beta chain sequence together with its context. This sample was included in a study of control samples from healthy donors and cancer patients. The CDR3 is 12 amino acids. The V and J ends lost 5 bases and 12 bases respectively, with 14 bases between them. Germline V gene lookup returns CDR1 SGHTA and CDR2 FQGNSA. The method was immunoSEQ multiplex PCR; TCRdb's version includes in-frame clones alone and lacks a portion of them. The sample holds about 58,000 clones, over 75% seen once. The chain carries TRBV7-2 and TRBJ2-1, with D possibly TRBD2 on 5 matching bases. The sequenced material came from PBMCs. The sequence derives from an older woman with lung cancer. The CDR3 loop is CASSRPPSGQFF. The CDR3, as DNA: TGTGCCAGCAGCCGACCCCCCAGCGGGCAGTTCTTC.